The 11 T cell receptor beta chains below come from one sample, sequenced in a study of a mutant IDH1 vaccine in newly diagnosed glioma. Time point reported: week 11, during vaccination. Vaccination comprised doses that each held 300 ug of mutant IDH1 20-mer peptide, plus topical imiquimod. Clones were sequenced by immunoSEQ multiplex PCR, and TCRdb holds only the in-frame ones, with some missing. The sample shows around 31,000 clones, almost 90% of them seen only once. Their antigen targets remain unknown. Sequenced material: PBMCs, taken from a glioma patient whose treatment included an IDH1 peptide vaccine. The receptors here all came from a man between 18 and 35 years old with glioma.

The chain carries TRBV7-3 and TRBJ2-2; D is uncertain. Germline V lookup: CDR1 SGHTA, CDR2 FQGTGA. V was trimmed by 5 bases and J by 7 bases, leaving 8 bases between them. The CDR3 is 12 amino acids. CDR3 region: CASSPSIGELFF. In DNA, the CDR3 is TGTGCCAGCAGCCCAAGCATCGGGGAGCTGTTTTTT.

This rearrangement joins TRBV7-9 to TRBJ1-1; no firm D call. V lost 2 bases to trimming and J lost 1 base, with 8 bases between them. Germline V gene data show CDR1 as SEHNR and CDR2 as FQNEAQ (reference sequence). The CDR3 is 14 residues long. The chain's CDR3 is CASSLNPGNTEAFF. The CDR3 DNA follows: TGTGCCAGCAGCTTAAATCCAGGGAACACTGAAGCTTTCTTT.

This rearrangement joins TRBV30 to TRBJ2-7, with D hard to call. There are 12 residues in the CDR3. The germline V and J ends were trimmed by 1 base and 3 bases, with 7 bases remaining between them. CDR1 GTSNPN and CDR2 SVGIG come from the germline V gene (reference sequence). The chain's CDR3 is CAWSAVFYEQYF. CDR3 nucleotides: TGTGCCTGGAGTGCCGTTTTCTACGAGCAGTACTTC. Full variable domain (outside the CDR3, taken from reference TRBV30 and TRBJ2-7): SQTIHQWPATLVQPVGSPLSLECTVEGTSNPNLYWYRQAAGRGLQLLFYSVGIGQISSEVPQNLSASRPQDRQFILSSKKLLLSDSGFYLCAWSAVFYEQYFGPGTRLTVT.

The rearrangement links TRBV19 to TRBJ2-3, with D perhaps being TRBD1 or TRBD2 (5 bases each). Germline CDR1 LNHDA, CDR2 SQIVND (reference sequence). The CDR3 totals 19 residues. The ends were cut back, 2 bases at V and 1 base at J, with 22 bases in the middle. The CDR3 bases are TGTGCCAGTAGTATATTGGGGGTCGGCTCTTCCCAGGGCACAGATACGCAGTATTTT. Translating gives CASSILGVGSSQGTDTQYF.

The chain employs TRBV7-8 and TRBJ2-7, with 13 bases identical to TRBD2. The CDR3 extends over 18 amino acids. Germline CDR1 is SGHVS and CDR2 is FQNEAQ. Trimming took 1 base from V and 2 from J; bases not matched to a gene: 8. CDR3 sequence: CASSLEAGLAGPTYEQYF. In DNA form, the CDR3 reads TGTGCCAGCAGCTTAGAGGCGGGACTAGCGGGGCCAACCTACGAGCAGTACTTC.

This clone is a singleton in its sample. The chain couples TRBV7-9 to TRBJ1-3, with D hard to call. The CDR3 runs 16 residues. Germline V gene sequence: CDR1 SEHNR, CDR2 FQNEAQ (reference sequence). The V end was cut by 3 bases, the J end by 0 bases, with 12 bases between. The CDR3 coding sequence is TGTGCCAGCAGCTTGGCTGGGCGTCACTCTGGAAACACCATATATTTT. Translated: CASSLAGRHSGNTIYF. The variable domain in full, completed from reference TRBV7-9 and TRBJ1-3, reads DTGVSQNPRHKITKRGQNVTFRCDPISEHNRLYWYRQTLGQGPEFLTYFQNEAQLEKSRLLSDRFSAERPKGSFSTLEIQRTEQGDSAMYLCASSLAGRHSGNTIYFGEGSWLTVV.

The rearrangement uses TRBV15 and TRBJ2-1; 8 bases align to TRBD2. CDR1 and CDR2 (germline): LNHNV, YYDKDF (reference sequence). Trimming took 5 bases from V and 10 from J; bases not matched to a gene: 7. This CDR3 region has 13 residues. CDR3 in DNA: TGTGCCACCAGCTATTTACTAGCGGCCGAGCAGTTCTTC. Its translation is CATSYLLAAEQFF.

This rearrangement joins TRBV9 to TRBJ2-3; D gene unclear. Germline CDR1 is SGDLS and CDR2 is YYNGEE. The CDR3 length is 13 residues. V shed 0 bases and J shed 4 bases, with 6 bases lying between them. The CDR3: CASSVGPPDTQYF. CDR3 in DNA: TGTGCCAGCAGCGTAGGCCCCCCAGATACGCAGTATTTT.

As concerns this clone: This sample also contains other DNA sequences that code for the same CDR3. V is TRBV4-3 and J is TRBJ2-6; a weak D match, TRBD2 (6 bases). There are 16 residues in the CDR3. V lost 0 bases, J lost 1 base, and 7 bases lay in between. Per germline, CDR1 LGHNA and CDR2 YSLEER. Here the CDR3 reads CASSQEGGSGANVLTF. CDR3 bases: TGCGCCAGCAGCCAAGAGGGGGGATCTGGGGCCAACGTCCTGACTTTC.

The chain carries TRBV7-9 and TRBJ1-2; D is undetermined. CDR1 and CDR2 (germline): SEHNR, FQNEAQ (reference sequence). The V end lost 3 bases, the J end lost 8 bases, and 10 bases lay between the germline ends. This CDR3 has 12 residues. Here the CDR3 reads CASSFSLSGYTF. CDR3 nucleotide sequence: TGTGCCAGCAGCTTTTCGCTGAGCGGCTACACCTTC.

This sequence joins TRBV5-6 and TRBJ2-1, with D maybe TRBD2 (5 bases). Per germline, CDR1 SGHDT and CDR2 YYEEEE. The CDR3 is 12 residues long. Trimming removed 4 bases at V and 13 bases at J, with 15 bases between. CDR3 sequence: CASSASGVQQFF. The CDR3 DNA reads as TGTGCCAGCAGCGCGTCCGGGGTACAACAGTTCTTC.